A single sample is the source of the 8 T cell receptor beta chains below, sequenced in a study of tumor-infiltrating lymphocytes in primary liver carcinoma. Extraction also yielded germline DNA, while blood RNA was obtained from unsorted whole blood. Reverse transcription of 450 to 500 ng total RNA with a constant-region primer produced TCR beta cDNA. Three nested multiplex PCR rounds of slightly modified ARM-PCR generated TCR beta libraries. The two initial PCR rounds, roughly 9 cycles each, used TRBV1-TRBV30 forward and C-beta reverse primers. Each CDR3 protein is one row after TCRdb ran MiXCR on the multiplex PCR reads. The sample consists of fewer than 400,000 distinct CDR3 sequences, 50% to 60% of them appearing once. The sample was peripheral blood. The receptors were gathered from a woman aged 25 to 39 with primary liver carcinoma and hepatitis B virus infection.

Note on this clonotype: A much larger clone sits a single nucleotide away, making a read error possible. The conserved closing phenylalanine or tryptophan is absent in this CDR3, likely reflecting a read error. The V and J genes are TRBV29-1 and TRBJ2-1; 7 bases align to TRBD1. Trimming took 8 bases from V and 4 from J; bases not matched to a gene: 8. This CDR3 region has 13 residues. The germline CDR1 and CDR2 sequences are SQVTM and ANQGSEA. The CDR3 region is CSSGTAAYNEQFS. The CDR3 DNA sequence: TGCAGCTCCGGGACAGCAGCTTACAATGAGCAGTTCTCC.

The rearrangement links TRBV7-9 to TRBJ2-1, with no clear D. The V and J ends lost 0 bases and 7 bases respectively, with 7 bases between them. In germline, CDR1 is SEHNR, CDR2 FQNEAQ (reference sequence). This CDR3 has 13 residues. CDR3 amino acids: CASSLATMNEQFF. The DNA of the CDR3 is TGTGCCAGCAGCTTAGCGACAATGAATGAGCAGTTCTTC.

Details on this clonotype: Germline and junction disagree at one end, which may indicate a read error. This chain connects TRBV5-5 to TRBJ1-5, with D hard to call. CDR3 size: 14 residues. The V gene's germline CDR1 is SGHKS and CDR2 YYEKEE (reference sequence). The CDR3 protein is CASSLEGYNQSQHF. In DNA, the CDR3 is TGTGCCAGCAGCTTGGAGGGCTATAATCAGTCCCAGCATTTT.

Concerning this clonotype itself: A clone one base away is much larger, so this may be a read error. The chain has TRBV12-3 or TRBV12-4 and TRBJ1-2; 7 positions agree with TRBD1. There are 12 residues in the CDR3. Trimming cost V 10 bases and J 5 bases; bases outside gene matches: 7. For the CDR3, the DNA is TGTGCCAACAGCCGACAGGGTTATGGCTACACCTTC. Translating it yields CANSRQGYGYTF.

The genes are TRBV7-9 and TRBJ1-2, with TRBD1 matching 12 bases. CDR1 is SEHNR and CDR2 is FQNEAQ in the germline V gene (reference sequence). V shed 6 bases and J 6 bases; nucleotides not matched to a gene: 5. This CDR3 comprises 14 residues. CDR3 bases: TGTGCCAGCAGATGGGACAGGGGGCTTCATGGCTACACCTTC. Protein sequence: CASRWDRGLHGYTF.

This clonotype was observed a handful of times. The chain couples TRBV28 to TRBJ2-5, with D possibly matching TRBD2 (6 bases). This CDR3 is built from 15 residues. The germline CDR1 and CDR2 sequences are MDHEN and SYDVKM. V was pared by 1 base and J by 7 bases, with 16 bases between. The CDR3 bases are TGTGCCAGCAGTTTATCTCGGACTACAGTGGGGACCCAGTACTTC. It codes for CASSLSRTTVGTQYF. Full variable domain (outside the CDR3, taken from reference TRBV28 and TRBJ2-5): DVKVTQSSRYLVKRTGEKVFLECVQDMDHENMFWYRQDPGLGLRLIYFSYDVKMKEKGDIPEGYSVSREKKERFSLILESASTNQTSMYLCASSLSRTTVGTQYFGPGTRLLVL.

The J gene is TRBJ1-1, the V gene TRBV6-2 or TRBV6-3; TRBD1 is a possible D gene (5 bases). V lost 5 bases and J 12 bases, leaving 13 bases between the germline ends. The germline gives CDR1 MNHEY, CDR2 SVGEGT. The CDR3 sequence is 11 residues long. CDR3 in amino acids: CASSNGGMSFF. The CDR3 DNA is TGTGCCAGCAGTAATGGGGGAATGTCTTTCTTT.

As for this clonotype: This could be a read error, since a much larger clone is one nucleotide away. In this CDR3 the conserved last residue, phenylalanine or tryptophan, is missing, so a read error is likely. The chain carries TRBV12-3 or TRBV12-4 and TRBJ2-2, with D uncertain. The CDR3 has 18 residues. The germline V and J ends were trimmed by 1 base and 0 bases, with 15 bases remaining between them. The CDR3 loop is CASSLDQKEITNTGELFL. In DNA, the CDR3 is TGTGCCAGCAGTTTAGATCAAAAGGAGATAACGAACACCGGGGAGCTGTTTCTT.